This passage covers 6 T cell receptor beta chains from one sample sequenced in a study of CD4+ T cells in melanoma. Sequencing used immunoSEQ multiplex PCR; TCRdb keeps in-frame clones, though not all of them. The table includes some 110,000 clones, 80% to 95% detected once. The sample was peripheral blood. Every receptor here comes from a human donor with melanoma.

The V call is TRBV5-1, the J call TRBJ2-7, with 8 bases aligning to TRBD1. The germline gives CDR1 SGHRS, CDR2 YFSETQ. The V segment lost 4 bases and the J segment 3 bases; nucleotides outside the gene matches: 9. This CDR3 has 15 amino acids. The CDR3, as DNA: TGCGCCAGCAGCATTAGTACAGGGGGGAACTACGAGCAGTACTTC. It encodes CASSISTGGNYEQYF.

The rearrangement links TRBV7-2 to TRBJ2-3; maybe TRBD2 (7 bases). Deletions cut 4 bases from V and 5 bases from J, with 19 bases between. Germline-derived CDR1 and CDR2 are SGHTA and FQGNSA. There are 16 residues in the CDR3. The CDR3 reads CASSSRGAGVEDTQYF. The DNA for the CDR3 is TGTGCCAGCAGCTCGAGGGGGGCGGGAGTGGAAGATACGCAGTATTTT.

CDR3 amino acids: CASVRGRGRNQPQHF. The CDR3 coding sequence is TGTGCCTCCGTTCGGGGTCGGGGGAGAAATCAGCCCCAGCATTTT. The J gene is TRBJ1-5, the V gene TRBV28; tentatively, D is TRBD1 (5 bases). The CDR3 has 15 residues. CDR1 is MDHEN and CDR2 is SYDVKM in the germline V gene. The V end lost 11 bases, the J end lost 4 bases, and 21 bases lay between the germline ends.

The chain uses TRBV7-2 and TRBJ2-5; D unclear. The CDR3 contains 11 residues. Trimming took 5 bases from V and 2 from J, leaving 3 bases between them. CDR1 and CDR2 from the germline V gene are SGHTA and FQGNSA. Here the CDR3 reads CASSAQETQYF. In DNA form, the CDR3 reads TGTGCCAGCAGCGCACAAGAGACCCAGTACTTC.

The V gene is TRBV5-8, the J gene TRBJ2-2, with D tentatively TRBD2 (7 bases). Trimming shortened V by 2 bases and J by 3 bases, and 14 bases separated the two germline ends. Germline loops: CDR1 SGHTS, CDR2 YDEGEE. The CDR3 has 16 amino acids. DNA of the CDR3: TGTGCCAGCAGCTTTAGTCGGGGGGCCGACACCGGGGAGCTGTTTTTT. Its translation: CASSFSRGADTGELFF.

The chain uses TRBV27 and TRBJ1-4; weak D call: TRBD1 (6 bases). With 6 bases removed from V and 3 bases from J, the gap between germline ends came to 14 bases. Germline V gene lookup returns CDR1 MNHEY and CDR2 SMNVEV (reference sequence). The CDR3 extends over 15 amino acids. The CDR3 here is CASSSTGIANEKLFF. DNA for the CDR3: TGTGCCAGCAGCAGTACAGGGATAGCTAATGAAAAACTGTTTTTT.